These 10 T cell receptor beta chains were sequenced from one sample in a study of cytomegalovirus exposure and HLA in healthy donors. The PCR made use of 60 Vbeta and 13 Jbeta primers. TCRdb keeps only in-frame clones here, not all; method: immunoSEQ multiplex PCR. The repertoire holds 87,000 or so clones, with approximately 77% as singletons. What was sequenced was PBMCs. Every receptor here comes from a woman in her thirties or forties in good health and CMV-seronegative.

This sequence joins TRBV5-3 and TRBJ1-5; D gene ambiguous. TRBV5-3 is an ORF, with its function uncertain. The germline V and J ends were trimmed by 4 bases and 10 bases, with 15 bases remaining between them. The CDR3 covers 13 residues. As DNA, the CDR3 is TGTGCCAGAAGCCCAACTGGAGGGAAACCCCAGCATTTT. It codes for CARSPTGGKPQHF.

The V and J genes are TRBV7-9 and TRBJ2-5; 11 bases match TRBD2. Germline V gene lookup returns CDR1 SEHNR and CDR2 FQNEAQ (reference sequence). V trimming: 5 bases; J trimming: 7 bases; junction bases outside the gene matches: 15. The CDR3 runs to 17 residues. The CDR3 nucleotides are TGTGCCAGCAGCCTCTTCCTGACTAGCGGGGCATTGGGGACCCAGTACTTC. It yields the protein CASSLFLTSGALGTQYF.

The CDR3: CASSPTQDTGELFF. The CDR3 region has the DNA TGTGCCAGCTCACCAACGCAGGACACCGGGGAGCTGTTTTTT. J is TRBJ2-2 and V is TRBV18; D is unresolved. This CDR3 has 14 residues. Trimming removed 2 bases from V and 3 bases from J, with 7 bases in between. The germline V gene has CDR1 KGHSH and CDR2 LQKENI.

This chain connects TRBV6-4 to TRBJ1-2; 9 positions agree with TRBD1. This CDR3 region has 14 residues. Germline CDR1 is MRHNA and CDR2 is SNTAGT. V was pared by 6 bases and J by 0 bases, with 2 bases of the junction left unmatched. In DNA, the CDR3 is TGTGCCAGCAGGGACAGGGGCGCTAACTATGGCTACACCTTC. It is translated as CASRDRGANYGYTF.

The chain couples TRBV7-9 to TRBJ1-2; 11 bases are shared with TRBD1. V was pared by 8 bases and J by 4 bases, with 6 bases of the junction left unmatched. This CDR3 is 14 amino acids long. CDR1 and CDR2 from the germline V gene are SEHNR and FQNEAQ (reference sequence). CDR3 coding DNA: TGTGCCAGCGCCCGGGACAGGGGGATCTATGGCTACACCTTC. Translating it yields CASARDRGIYGYTF.

The chain has TRBV19 and TRBJ1-2; D ambiguous. V was clipped by 6 bases and J by 1 base, with 15 bases between them. CDR3 length: 15 residues. CDR1 is LNHDA and CDR2 is SQIVND in the germline V gene (reference sequence). The CDR3 spells CASSIRRGNNYGYTF. The CDR3 region has the DNA TGTGCCAGTAGCATAAGACGGGGAAATAACTATGGCTACACCTTC.

This clone was observed a handful of times. J is TRBJ2-7 and V is TRBV29-1, with D possibly matching TRBD2 (6 bases). V was cut by 1 base and J by 0 bases, with 10 bases left in between. Germline V gene sequence: CDR1 SQVTM, CDR2 ANQGSEA. The CDR3 has 14 residues. CDR3 sequence: CSVEGRGSSYEQYF. CDR3 nucleotide sequence: TGCAGCGTTGAAGGGCGGGGAAGCTCCTACGAGCAGTACTTC.

This clone showed up just a few times. The chain employs TRBV6-1 and TRBJ1-4; no firm D call. V shed 0 bases and J shed 7 bases, with 12 bases lying between them. The CDR3 has 15 amino acids. In germline, CDR1 is MNHNS, CDR2 SASEGT. CDR3 in DNA: TGTGCCAGCAGTGAAGCTCAAGAGGGTGCTGAAAAACTGTTTTTT. This codes for CASSEAQEGAEKLFF.

The chain combines TRBV2 with TRBJ2-2; 10 positions agree with TRBD1. The J segment lost 5 bases and the V segment lost 6 bases, leaving 9 bases of the junction unmatched. The CDR3 totals 16 residues. Germline V gives CDR1 SNHLY, CDR2 FYNNEI. The CDR3 is CASRSGTGDRTGELFF. Here the CDR3 DNA reads TGTGCCAGCAGATCCGGGACAGGGGACAGGACCGGGGAGCTGTTTTTT.

This clone has a single count. The chain is built from TRBV11-2 and TRBJ1-6; D uncertain. V was shortened by 0 bases and J by 9 bases, with 6 bases between the two germline ends. CDR1 is SGHAT, CDR2 FQNNGV, per germline. The CDR3 consists of 13 residues. DNA of the CDR3: TGTGCCAGCAGCTTAGATCTCGTTTCACCCCTCCACTTT. It yields the protein CASSLDLVSPLHF.